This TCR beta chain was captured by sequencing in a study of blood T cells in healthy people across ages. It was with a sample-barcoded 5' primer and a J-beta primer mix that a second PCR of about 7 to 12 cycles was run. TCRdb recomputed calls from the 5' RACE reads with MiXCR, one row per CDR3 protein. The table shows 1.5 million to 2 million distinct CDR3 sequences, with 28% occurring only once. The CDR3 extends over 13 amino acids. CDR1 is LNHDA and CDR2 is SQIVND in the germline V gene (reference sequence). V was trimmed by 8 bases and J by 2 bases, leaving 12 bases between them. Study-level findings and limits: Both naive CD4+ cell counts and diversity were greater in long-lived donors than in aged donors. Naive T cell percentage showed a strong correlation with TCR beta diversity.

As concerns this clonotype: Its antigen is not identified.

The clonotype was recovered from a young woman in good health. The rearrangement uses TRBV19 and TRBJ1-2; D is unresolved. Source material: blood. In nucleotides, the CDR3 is TGTGCCAGTGGTCGTACGACCAACTATGGCTACACCTTC. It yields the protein CASGRTTNYGYTF.